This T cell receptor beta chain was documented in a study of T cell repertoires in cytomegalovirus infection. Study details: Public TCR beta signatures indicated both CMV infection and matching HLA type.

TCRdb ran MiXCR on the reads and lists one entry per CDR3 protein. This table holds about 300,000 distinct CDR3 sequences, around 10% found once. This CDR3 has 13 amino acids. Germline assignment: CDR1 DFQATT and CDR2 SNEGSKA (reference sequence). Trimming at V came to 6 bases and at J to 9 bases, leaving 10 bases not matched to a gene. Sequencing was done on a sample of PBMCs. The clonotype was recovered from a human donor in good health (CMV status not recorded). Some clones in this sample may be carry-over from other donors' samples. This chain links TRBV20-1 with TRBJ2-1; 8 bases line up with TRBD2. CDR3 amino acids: CSAPGGGWVEQFF. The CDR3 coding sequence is TGCAGTGCCCCGGGGGGGGGATGGGTTGAGCAGTTCTTC.